Each of the 30 T cell receptor beta chains below was sequenced from the same sample in a study of shared clonotypes between healthy human individuals. TCRdb's copy holds only in-frame clones and misses some; the assay was immunoSEQ multiplex PCR. The repertoire holds 100,000 to 120,000 clones, with approximately 70% as singletons. Sequencing was performed on memory CD8+ T cells sorted from blood. Specified subset: CD45RO+ cells pooled with CCR7-negative TemRA cells. Receptors were obtained from a woman in her thirties in good health.

The rearrangement uses TRBV6-4 and TRBJ2-3; TRBD1 matches 8 bases. In germline, CDR1 is MRHNA, CDR2 SNTAGT. There are 15 residues in the CDR3. V shed 0 bases, J shed 5 bases, and the junction held 4 bases outside the gene matches. The CDR3 loop reads CASSDSQGAIDTQYF. The CDR3 nucleotides read TGTGCCAGCAGTGACTCTCAGGGGGCAATAGATACGCAGTATTTT.

This clone was seen more than once but under ten times. This chain uses TRBV14 with TRBJ2-7; 8 bases are a match to TRBD1. The ends lost 1 base at V and 7 bases at J; junction bases unmatched: 3. This CDR3 contains 13 residues. Germline V lookup: CDR1 SGHDN, CDR2 FVKESK. CDR3 coding DNA: TGTGCCAGCAGCCAAGTGTGGACAGGGGAGCAGTACTTC. As protein: CASSQVWTGEQYF.

This clone was seen more than once but under ten times. V is TRBV25-1 and J is TRBJ2-1, with 7 bases fitting TRBD1. V dropped 1 base and J dropped 6; count of bases not matched to a gene: 12. This CDR3 spans 17 amino acids. CDR1 is MGHDK, CDR2 SYGVNS, per germline. CDR3 DNA sequence: TGTGCCAGCAGTGAATCTCAGACAGGGAATGAGGGCAATGAGCAGTTCTTC. It yields the protein CASSESQTGNEGNEQFF.

V and J are TRBV6-1 and TRBJ2-2, with TRBD2 identical over 8 bases. Germline-derived CDR1 and CDR2 are MNHNS and SASEGT. J gave up 0 bases and V 4 bases, and 13 bases lay outside the gene matches. The CDR3 has 19 residues. CDR3 nucleotides: TGTGCCAGCAGTGTGGCTAGCGGGTATCGATTGGCGAACACCGGGGAGCTGTTTTTT. This translates into CASSVASGYRLANTGELFF.

This clone was observed at least ten times. CDR3 nucleotides: TGTGCCAGCAGCTTATCCGCGTTCGCCTCCTACGAGCAGTACTTC. It codes for CASSLSAFASYEQYF. The chain recombines TRBV7-8 with TRBJ2-7, with no clear D. V shed 2 bases and J shed 0 bases, with 11 bases lying between them. This CDR3 region has 15 residues. Germline V gene data show CDR1 as SGHVS and CDR2 as FQNEAQ.

The chain joins TRBV4-1 to TRBJ2-2; D possibly corresponds to TRBD2 (5 bases). Trimming took 4 bases from V and 5 from J, leaving 14 bases between them. The CDR3 sequence is 15 residues long. Germline loops: CDR1 MGHRA, CDR2 YSYEKL. This CDR3 reads CASSPEGFLTGELFF. The CDR3 DNA follows: TGCGCCAGCAGCCCCGAGGGATTCTTGACCGGGGAGCTGTTTTTT.

V gene TRBV5-1 combines with J gene TRBJ2-1, with unresolved D. V lost 6 bases and J lost 5, with 18 bases in between. Germline V gene data show CDR1 as SGHRS and CDR2 as YFSETQ. This CDR3 has 15 residues. The CDR3 DNA reads TGCGCCAGCACCCAGACTGACCCCTTAAACAATGAGCAGTTCTTC. Protein sequence: CASTQTDPLNNEQFF.

Only one count was recorded for this clone. An end of the junction differs from the germline gene, which may be a read error. This chain joins TRBV25-1 and TRBJ2-2, with 8 bases identical to TRBD2. CDR3 length: 12 residues. The V gene's germline CDR1 is MGHDK and CDR2 SYGVNS. CDR3 sequence: CDGRGFSRGAVF. For the CDR3, the DNA is TGTGACGGGAGGGGTTTTAGCCGGGGAGCTGTTTTT.

This clone was observed at least ten times. The chain couples TRBV19 to TRBJ1-1; D is undetermined. This CDR3 is built from 13 residues. CDR1 is LNHDA, CDR2 SQIVND, per germline (reference sequence). Trimming took off 5 bases at V and 0 bases at J, with 7 bases between the two ends. This CDR3 is CASSLTLNTEAFF. CDR3 nucleotides: TGTGCCAGTAGTCTGACACTGAACACTGAAGCTTTCTTT.

The CDR3 nucleotides read TGTGCCAGCAGTTGGGACCCCCGCTCCTACGAGCAGTACTTC. It is translated as CASSWDPRSYEQYF. V and J are TRBV27 and TRBJ2-7; D may match TRBD1 or TRBD2 (5 bases each). Trimming cost V 4 bases and J 0 bases, with 10 bases left between them. Germline values: CDR1 MNHEY, CDR2 SMNVEV (reference sequence). This CDR3 is built from 14 residues.

This clone occurred once. This sequence joins TRBV4-2 and TRBJ2-1; 7 bases agree with TRBD2. The CDR3 runs 16 residues. J was trimmed by 1 base and V by 6 bases; bases with no gene match: 9. Germline assignment: CDR1 LGHNA and CDR2 YNFKEQ. The CDR3 nucleotides read TGTGCCAGCAGTGAGTGGGGCGGGAGTTCCTACAATGAGCAGTTCTTC. This encodes CASSEWGGSSYNEQFF.

On this clone itself: At the DNA level, this CDR3 is encoded by other sequences in the same sample as well. The V call is TRBV11-2, the J call TRBJ2-1; 11 bases are shared with TRBD2. Germline values: CDR1 SGHAT, CDR2 FQNNGV. Trimming took 1 base from V and 7 from J; bases not matched to a gene: 3. The CDR3 contains 15 residues. Here the CDR3 reads CASSLGTSGLNEQFF. The DNA for the CDR3 is TGTGCCAGCAGCTTAGGGACTAGCGGGCTAAATGAGCAGTTCTTC.

The chain joins TRBV27 to TRBJ1-5; 9 nucleotides match TRBD1. V dropped 6 bases and J dropped 2; count of bases not matched to a gene: 5. The CDR3 loop spans 15 amino acids. Germline values: CDR1 MNHEY, CDR2 SMNVEV (reference sequence). This CDR3 reads CASRTGGEGNQPQHF. The CDR3 coding sequence is TGTGCCAGCAGGACAGGGGGAGAGGGCAATCAGCCCCAGCATTTT.

V is TRBV6-1 and J is TRBJ2-7, with 10 bases aligning to TRBD1. This CDR3 comprises 14 residues. J was trimmed by 5 bases and V by 6 bases; bases with no gene match: 7. Per germline, CDR1 MNHNS and CDR2 SASEGT. The CDR3 region has the DNA TGTGCCAGCAGATATCGGGACAGGGGTCACGAGCAGTACTTC. Translated, it gives CASRYRDRGHEQYF.

The CDR3 DNA follows: TGTGCCAGCAGCTTACTTGGCAATTCACCCCTCCACTTT. It codes for CASSLLGNSPLHF. The chain combines TRBV5-8 with TRBJ1-6; D is ambiguous. The V gene lost 2 bases and the J gene lost 7 bases, with 7 bases spanning the gap. Germline lookup yields CDR1 SGHTS and CDR2 YDEGEE. The CDR3 totals 13 residues.

The V gene is TRBV2, the J gene TRBJ2-3; 7 bases agree with TRBD2. Germline CDR1 reads SNHLY; CDR2 reads FYNNEI. V shed 5 bases and J 1 base; nucleotides not matched to a gene: 6. The CDR3 consists of 15 residues. The CDR3 protein is CASSLLAARTDTQYF. The CDR3 DNA is TGTGCCAGCAGTCTCCTAGCGGCCCGCACAGATACGCAGTATTTT.

The chain recombines TRBV5-1 with TRBJ2-7; unclear D gene. V lost 0 bases and J lost 9, with 16 bases in between. This CDR3 has 14 residues. The V gene's germline CDR1 is SGHRS and CDR2 YFSETQ. DNA for the CDR3: TGCGCCAGCAGCTTGGTAGCTCCCCTATTGGGGCAGTACTTC. This codes for CASSLVAPLLGQYF.

This clone has just a few counts. The rearrangement links TRBV10-3 to TRBJ1-2, with 7 bases identical to TRBD1. CDR1 ENHRY and CDR2 SYGVKD come from the germline V gene. This CDR3 spans 13 amino acids. The V and J ends lost 3 bases and 8 bases, in that order; junction bases with no gene match: 6. The CDR3 region has the DNA TGTGCCATCAGTGATACAGGGGTCGGAGGCTACACCTTC. It specifies CAISDTGVGGYTF.

This chain connects TRBV4-2 to TRBJ2-7; the match to TRBD2 covers 10 bases. Germline V gives CDR1 LGHNA, CDR2 YNFKEQ. V was clipped by 1 base and J by 4 bases; unmatched bases: 10. The CDR3 is 17 residues long. The CDR3 loop is CASSQAIQGLAAYEQYF. DNA for the CDR3: TGTGCCAGCAGCCAAGCAATCCAAGGACTAGCGGCATACGAGCAGTACTTC.

CDR3 sequence: CASSMGLAGSYEQYF. CDR3 in DNA: TGTGCCAGCAGTATGGGACTAGCGGGATCCTACGAGCAGTACTTC. The chain joins TRBV2 to TRBJ2-7, with 13 bases aligning to TRBD2. The CDR3 contains 15 residues. Germline V gene lookup returns CDR1 SNHLY and CDR2 FYNNEI. V lost 5 bases, J lost 1 base, and 2 bases stayed unmatched.

The rearrangement uses TRBV13 and TRBJ2-5; TRBD2 is a possible D gene (6 bases). CDR1 and CDR2 from the germline V gene are PRHDT and FYEKMQ (reference sequence). V shed 5 bases and J shed 1 base, with 17 bases lying between them. This CDR3 spans 16 amino acids. CDR3 in amino acids: CASSKTPRTTQETQYF. In nucleotides, the CDR3 is TGTGCCAGCAGCAAGACACCAAGGACTACCCAAGAGACCCAGTACTTC.

Only one count was recorded for this clone. The rearrangement links TRBV5-5 to TRBJ1-2; maybe TRBD1 (5 bases). Germline CDR1 and CDR2: SGHKS and YYEKEE (reference sequence). Trimming pared 0 bases from V and 8 bases from J, leaving 17 bases between. This CDR3 spans 15 amino acids. CDR3 nucleotide sequence: TGTGCCAGCAGCTTGGCGGGGCCTAGTTCACGGGGCTACACCTTC. Its translation: CASSLAGPSSRGYTF.

This clone has more than one count but fewer than ten. V gene TRBV10-2 combines with J gene TRBJ1-1; D uncertain. The CDR3 is made up of 13 amino acids. The germline V gene encodes CDR1 WSHSY and CDR2 SAAADI. V gave up 0 bases and J gave up 7 bases, with 9 bases separating them. CDR3 region: CASSESEGFEAFF. In nucleotides, the CDR3 is TGCGCCAGCAGTGAGTCGGAAGGATTTGAAGCTTTCTTT.

The chain couples TRBV20-1 to TRBJ2-1; D gene ambiguous. The V end lost 8 bases, the J end lost 15 bases, and 17 bases lay between the germline ends. The CDR3 length is 10 residues. The germline CDR1 and CDR2 sequences are DFQATT and SNEGSKA (reference sequence). CDR3 DNA sequence: TGCAGTAGAGGACCGAAATTGGGGTTCTTC. Amino acids: CSRGPKLGFF.

The CDR3 DNA reads TGTGCCAGCAGCCAAGATGGGACTAGCGGCTCCTACGAGCAGTACTTC. This codes for CASSQDGTSGSYEQYF. This chain connects TRBV11-2 to TRBJ2-7; TRBD2 aligns across 11 bases. The CDR3 is made up of 16 amino acids. The germline CDR1 and CDR2 sequences are SGHAT and FQNNGV. Losses at the gene ends were 5 bases for V and 0 bases for J; bases not matched to a gene: 6.

V usage is TRBV9 and J usage is TRBJ2-3; D is ambiguous. The length of the CDR3 is 13 residues. V lost 4 bases and J lost 0, with 6 bases in between. The germline CDR1 and CDR2 sequences are SGDLS and YYNGEE. The CDR3: CASSPPSTDTQYF. In nucleotides, the CDR3 is TGTGCCAGCAGCCCCCCTAGCACAGATACGCAGTATTTT.

The chain employs TRBV13 and TRBJ2-7; D gene unclear. Germline-derived CDR1 and CDR2 are PRHDT and FYEKMQ (reference sequence). V gave up 0 bases and J gave up 5 bases, with 2 bases separating them. The CDR3 runs 11 residues. The CDR3 loop is CASSLGNEQYF. The CDR3 DNA sequence: TGTGCCAGCAGCTTAGGAAACGAGCAGTACTTC.

Concerning this clone: Other nucleotide sequences from this sample produce the same CDR3. The chain is built from TRBV2 and TRBJ2-1; 8 bases match TRBD2. CDR3 size: 15 residues. The V segment lost 2 bases and the J segment 0 bases; nucleotides outside the gene matches: 0. From germline, CDR1 is SNHLY and CDR2 FYNNEI. The CDR3 bases are TGTGCCAGCAGTGAAAGCGGGAGCTCCTACAATGAGCAGTTCTTC. It codes for CASSESGSSYNEQFF.

There are a few counts of this clone. The chain couples TRBV25-1 to TRBJ2-7, with D possibly matching TRBD2 (6 bases). Germline CDR1 is MGHDK and CDR2 is SYGVNS. The CDR3 consists of 14 residues. V lost 7 bases, J lost 1 base, and 14 bases lay in between. The CDR3 DNA is TGTGCCAGCAATGCGGGGCCTCCTTCCTACGAGCAGTACTTC. It is translated as CASNAGPPSYEQYF.

This chain uses TRBV5-5 with TRBJ2-7, with D hard to call. Germline CDR1 and CDR2: SGHKS and YYEKEE (reference sequence). The CDR3 totals 15 residues. Trimming removed 2 bases at V and 3 bases at J, with 15 bases between. In DNA form, the CDR3 reads TGTGCCAGCAGCTTTCAGGACCCGGTATTCTACGAGCAGTACTTC. As protein: CASSFQDPVFYEQYF.